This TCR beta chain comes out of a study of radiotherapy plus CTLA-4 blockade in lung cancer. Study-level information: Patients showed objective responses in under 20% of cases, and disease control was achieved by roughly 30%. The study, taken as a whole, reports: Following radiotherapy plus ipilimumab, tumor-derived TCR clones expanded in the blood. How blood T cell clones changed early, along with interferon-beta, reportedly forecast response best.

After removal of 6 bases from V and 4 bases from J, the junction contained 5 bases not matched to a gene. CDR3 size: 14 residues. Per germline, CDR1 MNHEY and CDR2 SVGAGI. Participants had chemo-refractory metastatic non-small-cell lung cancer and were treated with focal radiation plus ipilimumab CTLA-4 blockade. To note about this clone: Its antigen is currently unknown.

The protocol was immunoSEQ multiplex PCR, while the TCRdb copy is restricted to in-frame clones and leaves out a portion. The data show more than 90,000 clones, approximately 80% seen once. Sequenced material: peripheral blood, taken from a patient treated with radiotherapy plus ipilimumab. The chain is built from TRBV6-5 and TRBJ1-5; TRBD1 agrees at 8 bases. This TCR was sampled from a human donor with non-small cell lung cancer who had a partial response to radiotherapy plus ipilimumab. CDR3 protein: CASSRQGRNQPQHF. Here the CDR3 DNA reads TGTGCCAGCAGCCGACAGGGGCGGAATCAGCCCCAGCATTTT.